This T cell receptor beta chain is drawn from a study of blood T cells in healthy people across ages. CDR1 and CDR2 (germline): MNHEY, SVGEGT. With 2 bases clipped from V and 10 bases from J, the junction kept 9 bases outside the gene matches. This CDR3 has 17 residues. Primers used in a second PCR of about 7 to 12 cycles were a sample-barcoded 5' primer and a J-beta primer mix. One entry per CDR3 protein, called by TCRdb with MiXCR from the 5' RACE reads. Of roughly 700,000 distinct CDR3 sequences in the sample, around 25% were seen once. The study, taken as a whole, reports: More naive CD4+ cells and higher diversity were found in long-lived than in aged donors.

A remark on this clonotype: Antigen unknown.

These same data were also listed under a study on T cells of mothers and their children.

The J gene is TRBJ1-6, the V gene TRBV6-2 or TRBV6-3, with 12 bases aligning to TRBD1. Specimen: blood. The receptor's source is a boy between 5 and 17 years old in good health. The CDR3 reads CASSYIPGQGAGSPLHF. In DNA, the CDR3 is TGTGCCAGCAGTTACATCCCGGGACAGGGGGCAGGATCACCCCTCCACTTT.